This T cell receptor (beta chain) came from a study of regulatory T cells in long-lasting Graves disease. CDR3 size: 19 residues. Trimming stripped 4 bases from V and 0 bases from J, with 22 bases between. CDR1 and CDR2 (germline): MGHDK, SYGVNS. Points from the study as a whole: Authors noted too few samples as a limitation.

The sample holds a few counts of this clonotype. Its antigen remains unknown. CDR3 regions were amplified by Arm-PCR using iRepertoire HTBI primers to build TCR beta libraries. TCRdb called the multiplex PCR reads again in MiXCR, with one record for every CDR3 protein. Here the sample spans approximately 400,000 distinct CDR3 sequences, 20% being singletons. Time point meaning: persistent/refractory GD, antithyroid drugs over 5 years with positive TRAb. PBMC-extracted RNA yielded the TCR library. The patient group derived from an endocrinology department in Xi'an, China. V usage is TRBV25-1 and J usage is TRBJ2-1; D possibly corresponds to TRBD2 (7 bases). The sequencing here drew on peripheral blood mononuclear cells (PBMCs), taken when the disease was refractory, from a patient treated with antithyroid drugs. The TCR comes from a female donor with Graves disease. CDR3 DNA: TGTGCCAGCAGTGGGGGGGGTGGGGACATACCGAGCTCCTACAATGAGCAGTTCTTC. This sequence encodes CASSGGGGDIPSSYNEQFF.